This T cell receptor (beta chain) appears in the sequencing data of a study of CD4 T cells in relation to SARS-CoV-2 and coronaviruses (dated by TCRdb to about 2021). For the study in its entirety: Across all 12 patients in the convalescent cohort, the median age was around 40 years, with a range of about 21 to 80 years. The roughly twelve convalescent patients included 8 males and 4 females; two subjects were Hispanic. Using patient-derived lymphoblastoid cell lines, the shared crossreactive spike epitopes were mapped to their HLA restriction. Memory CD4+ T cell crossreactivity between SARS-CoV-2 and common cold coronavirus spike proteins was assessed at the TCR clonotype level in the study. The Adaptive Biotechnologies TCR-sequencing kit was used to sequence samples from three pre-COVID donors and the naive versus memory experiments, whereas other data were Illumina-based. A different, Illumina-based TCR-beta assay was used to sequence expansion assays from other donors in the study.

Uncultured naive and memory CD4+ T cell DNA received deep-resolution immunoSEQ TCR-beta sequencing. The original pipeline was this. During preprocessing, nonproductive sequences were removed, along with CDR3s that did not begin with C, did not end with F or W, or were shorter than 7 amino acids. Cultured and uncultured naive and memory CD4+ repertoires were searched for CDR3s previously identified as spike- and CEF-reactive. After three terminal residues were trimmed from each end, CDR3 homology was quantified as pairwise Levenshtein distance using the stringdist R package. TCRdb holds this immuneACCESS table with in-frame rearrangements only. Some clones are missing; in checked studies, unresolved V genes explain under half, and the rest has no known cause. V and J calls and clone size come straight from that table; D and trimming were deduced from the DNA. In this sample the table shows some 42,000 clones, 88% of which occur a single time. The ten largest clones take up about a tenth of the sample.

Its CDR3 holds 13 amino acids, cysteine through phenylalanine. CDR3 DNA is the only sequence kept; it has 39 bases, read in frame from the first base. As encoded in the germline V gene (reference sequence), CDR1 is LNHNV while CDR2 is YYDKDF. V was cut back by 3 bases and J by 1 base, leaving a gap of 7 bases between them. Naive and memory CD4+ T cells were separated from cryopreserved PBMCs by CD4 enrichment followed by EasySep naive CD4+ T cell enrichment. PBMCs were isolated from leukapheresis product or whole blood by Ficoll-Paque PLUS gradient centrifugation. PBMCs were either cryopreserved at -140°C or used fresh in the expansion assay. The QIAamp Micro DNA Kit was used to extract genomic DNA from the CD4+ T cells. Comment on this clone: No antigen is known for it. No base quality information exists; no much larger clone differs at one position.

Here is what the overall study found, with its caveats: Sequencing of naive versus memory cells indicated that the assay detects memory recall responses, not primary responses primed during culture. Crossreactivity analysis was centred on spike protein, so crossreactivity against other viral proteins was not assessed. Significantly weaker SARS-CoV-2-driven expansion was shown by crossreactive clones than by monoreactive clones, consistent with antigenic imprinting. Because no donor provided both pre-pandemic and post-infection samples, tracing the source of pre-existing responses was limited. Small numbers of patients and of tested TCRs limited the study. In about 61% of donors, memory CD4+ clonotypes turned up that crossrecognized SARS-CoV-2 and at least one common cold coronavirus spike.

The sequenced sample consisted of memory CD4+ T cells from PBMCs. In light of the paper, this sample's cell subset or site label describes: memory (non-naive) CD4+ T cells. Recombination linked TRBV15 to TRBJ2-7; the D gene cannot be resolved reliably. The receptor was isolated from an adult with COVID-19. The sequenced DNA: TGTGCCACCAGCAGGGACCTATCCTACGAGCAGTACTTC. It codes for CATSRDLSYEQYF.